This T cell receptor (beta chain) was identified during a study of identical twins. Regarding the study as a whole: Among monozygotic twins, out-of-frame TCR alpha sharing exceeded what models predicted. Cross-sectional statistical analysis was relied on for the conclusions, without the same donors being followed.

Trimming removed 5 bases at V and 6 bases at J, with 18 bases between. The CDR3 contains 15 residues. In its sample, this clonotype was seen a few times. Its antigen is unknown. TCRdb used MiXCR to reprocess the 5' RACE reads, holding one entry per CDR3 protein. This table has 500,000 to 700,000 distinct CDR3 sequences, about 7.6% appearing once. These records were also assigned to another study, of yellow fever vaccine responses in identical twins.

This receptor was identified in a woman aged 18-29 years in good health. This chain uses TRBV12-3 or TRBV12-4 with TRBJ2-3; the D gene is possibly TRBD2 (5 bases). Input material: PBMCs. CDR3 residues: CASSGEHLPGDTQYF. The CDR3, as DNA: TGTGCCAGCAGTGGGGAGCACCTCCCGGGTGATACGCAGTATTTT.